Listed here are 11 T cell receptor beta chains from one sample, sequenced in a study of shared clonotypes between healthy human individuals. Generated by immunoSEQ multiplex PCR, the TCRdb table keeps only in-frame clones and is missing some. The sample carries some 700,000 clones, around 91% recorded once. The sample consisted of memory CD8+ T cells from PBMCs. Subset specified: CD45RO+ cells pooled with CCR7-negative TemRA cells. These receptors all come from a man aged 18 to 30 in good health. Some clones in this sample may be carry-over from other donors' samples.

As DNA, the CDR3 is TGTGCCAGCAGCGTCGACAGGGGGGACATTCAGTACTTC. Translation gives CASSVDRGDIQYF. The chain is built from TRBV7-3 and TRBJ2-4, with 9 bases lining up with TRBD1. Germline V CDR1 and CDR2: SGHTA, FQGTGA. This CDR3 spans 13 amino acids. Trimming took 5 bases from V and 8 from J; bases not matched to a gene: 4.

The chain joins TRBV15 to TRBJ1-1; 8 bases are a match to TRBD1. V was pared by 3 bases and J by 3 bases, with 6 bases of the junction left unmatched. CDR1 is LNHNV, CDR2 YYDKDF, per germline (reference sequence). This CDR3 is 15 amino acids long. The CDR3 here is CATSSRTGWDTEAFF. DNA for the CDR3: TGTGCCACCAGCAGTCGGACAGGGTGGGACACTGAAGCTTTCTTT. Supplemented by reference TRBV15 and TRBJ1-1, the full variable domain reads DAMVIQNPRYQVTQFGKPVTLSCSQTLNHNVMYWYQQKSSQAPKLLFHYYDKDFNNEADTPDNFQSRRPNTSFCFLDIRSPGLGDTAMYLCATSSRTGWDTEAFFGQGTRLTVV.

This clone was found many times. This rearrangement joins TRBV14 to TRBJ1-3, with 8 bases identical to TRBD1. Germline V gives CDR1 SGHDN, CDR2 FVKESK. The V gene end was trimmed by 0 bases and the J gene end by 5 bases; junction bases not matched to a gene: 6. The CDR3 is 16 residues long. The CDR3 DNA follows: TGTGCCAGCAGCCAAGATGCAGGGGGCTTGCGAAACACCATATATTTT. Protein product: CASSQDAGGLRNTIYF.

The chain links TRBV9 to TRBJ1-5; TRBD1 matches at 10 bases. Losses at the gene ends were 3 bases for V and 4 bases for J; bases not matched to a gene: 4. The CDR3 length is 15 residues. In germline, CDR1 is SGDLS, CDR2 YYNGEE. CDR3 bases: TGTGCCAGCAGCGCAGACAGGGGGCAGAATCAGCCCCAGCATTTT. Protein: CASSADRGQNQPQHF.

This clone was counted a few times. This rearrangement joins TRBV13 to TRBJ1-1; D is uncertain. V was cut by 1 base and J by 1 base, with 7 bases left in between. The CDR3 contains 14 residues. Germline CDR1 and CDR2: PRHDT and FYEKMQ (reference sequence). The CDR3 bases are TGTGCCAGCAGCTTAGCGGAGACGAACACTGAAGCTTTCTTT. Translation: CASSLAETNTEAFF.

The genes are TRBV6-6 and TRBJ2-7, with 10 bases lining up with TRBD1. The CDR3 length is 14 residues. The J segment lost 2 bases and the V segment lost 6 bases, leaving 4 bases of the junction unmatched. Per the germline V gene, CDR1 is MNHNY and CDR2 is SVGAGI (reference sequence). CDR3 in DNA: TGTGCCAGCAGCAGGGACAGGGGCGCCTACGAGCAGTACTTC. It encodes CASSRDRGAYEQYF.

This clone was seen only once. This sequence joins TRBV5-1 and TRBJ2-1, with a possible D match to TRBD2 (6 bases). Germline V CDR1 and CDR2: SGHRS, YFSETQ. The CDR3 is made up of 15 amino acids. Trimming shortened V by 7 bases and J by 0 bases, and 14 bases separated the two germline ends. CDR3 DNA: TGCGCCAGCCGCACGATGACTAGCTCCTACAATGAGCAGTTCTTC. This gives the protein CASRTMTSSYNEQFF.

The chain recombines TRBV27 with TRBJ2-1, with TRBD1 matching 8 bases. Unmatched junction bases numbered 14, after V lost 1 base and J lost 6 bases. Germline CDR1 is MNHEY and CDR2 is SMNVEV (reference sequence). The CDR3 has 18 residues. The CDR3 DNA reads as TGTGCCAGCAGTTTATTTTTCCGGACAGGGTACGTATCCAATGAGCAGTTCTTC. Protein: CASSLFFRTGYVSNEQFF.

CDR3 sequence: CASSAELAGTMRNEQFF. The CDR3, as DNA: TGCGCCAGCAGCGCGGAACTAGCGGGAACAATGCGCAATGAGCAGTTCTTC. The V call is TRBV5-1, the J call TRBJ2-1, with 10 bases lining up with TRBD2. V shed 4 bases and J 6 bases; nucleotides not matched to a gene: 13. The germline gives CDR1 SGHRS, CDR2 YFSETQ. CDR3 size: 17 residues.

This clone has a single count. V gene TRBV7-9 combines with J gene TRBJ2-1, with D perhaps given as TRBD1 or TRBD2 (6 bases each). Germline CDR1 SEHNR, CDR2 FQNEAQ (reference sequence). This CDR3 contains 12 residues. Trimming removed 6 bases at V and 8 bases at J, with 11 bases between. The CDR3 coding sequence is TGTGCCAGCAGGCTGGGGGGCCATGAGCAGTTCTTC. It is translated as CASRLGGHEQFF.

The V and J genes are TRBV28 and TRBJ1-6, with D maybe TRBD1 (6 bases). The germline V gene has CDR1 MDHEN and CDR2 SYDVKM. The CDR3 has 13 residues. Trimming shortened V by 6 bases and J by 5 bases, and 8 bases separated the two germline ends. CDR3 region: CASRDRHNSPLHF. CDR3 in DNA: TGTGCCAGCAGAGACAGGCATAATTCACCCCTCCACTTT.